Sequencing of this T cell receptor beta chain was carried out in a study of blood T cell repertoires in COVID-19. Study-level background: Sources were T cells, B-cell-depleted T cells, or PBMCs; the material itself was cDNA or gDNA.

TCRdb keeps only in-frame clones here, not all; method: immunoSEQ multiplex PCR. The sample comprises some 350,000 clones, more than 75% of which are singletons, and roughly 5.3% rests with the top ten. The CDR3 consists of 14 residues. Germline V gene data show CDR1 as SGHTA and CDR2 as FQGNSA. V shed 2 bases and J 5 bases; nucleotides not matched to a gene: 4. This receptor was taken from a woman aged 25 to 39 who had recovered from COVID-19. The gene calls are TRBV7-2 and TRBJ2-3; 7 positions match TRBD2. The sequencing sample was made of PBMCs or T cells enriched from blood (not recorded which). DNA for the CDR3: TGTGCCAGCAGCTTAATTTGGGGGGGAGATACGCAGTATTTT. This translates into CASSLIWGGDTQYF. Complete variable domain (other parts from reference TRBV7-2 and TRBJ2-3): GAGVSQSPSNKVTEKGKDVELRCDPISGHTALYWYRQSLGQGLEFLIYFQGNSAPDKSGLPSDRFSAERTGGSVSTLTIQRTQQEDSAVYLCASSLIWGGDTQYFGPGTRLTVL.